The 18 T cell receptor beta chains reported below all come from one sample, sequenced in a study of T cells in Graves' hyperthyroidism and ophthalmopathy. Amplification of TCR beta CDR3 regions was performed using RNA transcripts as template. The HTBI primer set served for first-round RT-PCR of the TCR CDR3. TCRdb re-called the multiplex PCR reads with MiXCR, one entry per CDR3 protein. The data show over 700,000 distinct CDR3 sequences, with approximately 19% seen just once and around 17% held by the top ten. Sequencing input: blood. These TCRs come from a woman between 50 and 59 years old with Graves' hyperthyroidism that later progressed to Graves' ophthalmopathy.

At least ten counts were recorded for this clonotype. V gene TRBV5-6 combines with J gene TRBJ2-1; D gene ambiguous. CDR1 is SGHDT, CDR2 YYEEEE, per germline. V was pared by 2 bases and J by 10 bases, with 7 bases between. This CDR3 region has 11 residues. The DNA of the CDR3 is TGTGCCAGCAGCTTTGCTTCAGAGCAGTTCTTC. This sequence encodes CASSFASEQFF.

The gene calls are TRBV6-1 and TRBJ2-7; perhaps D is TRBD1 or TRBD2 (5 bases each). CDR3 length: 15 amino acids. Trimming took off 5 bases at V and 3 bases at J, with 17 bases between the two ends. The germline V gene encodes CDR1 MNHNS and CDR2 SASEGT. The CDR3 bases are TGTGCCAGCAGTCCCCTCGGGACCAGATACTACGAGCAGTACTTC. Protein sequence: CASSPLGTRYYEQYF.

This clonotype was counted only a few times. This chain links TRBV29-1 with TRBJ1-2; D is perhaps TRBD1 (5 bases). The CDR3 extends over 13 amino acids. Trimming pared 8 bases from V and 2 bases from J, leaving 15 bases between. Germline V gene data show CDR1 as SQVTM and CDR2 as ANQGSEA. The CDR3 coding sequence is TGCAGCTCCGAAGGGGACTTAAACTATGGCTACACCTTC. It specifies CSSEGDLNYGYTF.

This clonotype was observed many times. The chain joins TRBV7-8 to TRBJ2-3; 7 positions agree with TRBD1. The J segment lost 2 bases and the V segment lost 8 bases, leaving 16 bases of the junction unmatched. The germline CDR1 and CDR2 sequences are SGHVS and FQNEAQ. The CDR3 runs to 17 residues. Written as DNA, the CDR3 is TGTGCCAGCTTGCCAAAGTGGGACAGAAATCCCACAGATACGCAGTATTTT. This sequence encodes CASLPKWDRNPTDTQYF.

A few counts support this clonotype. The chain couples TRBV4-2 to TRBJ1-1; maybe TRBD1 (6 bases). Germline lookup yields CDR1 LGHNA and CDR2 YNFKEQ. Trimming removed 0 bases at V and 3 bases at J, with 8 bases between. This CDR3 region has 14 residues. The CDR3 is CASSQDYRDTEAFF. Written as DNA, the CDR3 is TGTGCCAGCAGCCAAGACTACAGGGACACTGAAGCTTTCTTT.

V and J are TRBV2 and TRBJ2-2; TRBD1 or TRBD2 may be the D gene (5 bases each). From germline, CDR1 is SNHLY and CDR2 FYNNEI. The CDR3 sequence is 16 residues long. The V end lost 7 bases, the J end lost 1 base, and 16 bases lay between the germline ends. CDR3 protein: CASTATGAVNTGELFF. CDR3 in DNA: TGTGCCAGCACTGCTACCGGGGCGGTGAACACCGGGGAGCTGTTTTTT.

Details on this clonotype: The junction departs from the called germline gene at one end, perhaps through a read error. The chain has TRBV7-7 and TRBJ2-5; TRBD1 might be the D (6 bases). Germline lookup yields CDR1 SSHAT and CDR2 FNYEAQ (reference sequence). There are 14 residues in the CDR3. In DNA, the CDR3 is TGTGCTAGCAGCTTCGGGACAAGCCAAGAGACCCAGTACTTC. The encoded protein is CASSFGTSQETQYF.

The CDR3 DNA reads TGTGCCAGCAGTTTGAGGCGACTAGCGGGGGAATACAATGAGCAGTTCTTC. Its protein product is CASSLRRLAGEYNEQFF. V is TRBV27 and J is TRBJ2-1, with 12 bases identical to TRBD2. The trim removed 3 bases at V and 4 bases at J, leaving 7 bases unmatched. There are 17 residues in the CDR3. CDR1 is MNHEY, CDR2 SMNVEV, per germline (reference sequence).

The chain uses TRBV7-2 and TRBJ2-7; D is undetermined. This CDR3 is built from 13 residues. Per the germline V gene, CDR1 is SGHTA and CDR2 is FQGNSA. The V gene lost 2 bases and the J gene lost 6 bases, with 11 bases spanning the gap. The CDR3 spells CASSLKAASEQYF. The CDR3 DNA is TGTGCCAGCAGCTTAAAGGCAGCCTCCGAGCAGTACTTC.

As to this clonotype: A much larger clone sits a single nucleotide away, making a read error possible. The CDR3 does not end in the conserved phenylalanine or tryptophan, so this is likely a read error. This chain connects TRBV2 to TRBJ1-1; 7 bases match TRBD1. V trimming: 8 bases; J trimming: 5 bases; junction bases outside the gene matches: 2. Germline lookup yields CDR1 SNHLY and CDR2 FYNNEI. The CDR3 covers 11 residues. In nucleotides, the CDR3 is TGTGCCAGCCCACAGGGGACTGAAGCTTTCCTT. It codes for CASPQGTEAFL.

The rearrangement links TRBV4-1 to TRBJ1-1; 7 nucleotides line up with TRBD1. J gave up 7 bases and V 2 bases, and 4 bases lay outside the gene matches. The CDR3 consists of 13 residues. Per the germline V gene, CDR1 is MGHRA and CDR2 is YSYEKL. The CDR3 DNA reads as TGCGCCAGCAGCCAACCGACAGGGAATGAAGCTTTCTTT. This encodes CASSQPTGNEAFF.

The rearrangement joins TRBV10-3 to TRBJ2-5, with TRBD2 matching over 8 bases. V trimming: 0 bases; J trimming: 5 bases; junction bases outside the gene matches: 5. Germline-derived CDR1 and CDR2 are ENHRY and SYGVKD. This CDR3 has 15 amino acids. CDR3: CAISESGTRRETQYF. The CDR3 coding sequence is TGTGCCATCAGTGAGTCGGGGACTAGGAGGGAGACCCAGTACTTC.

The J gene is TRBJ2-2, the V gene TRBV6-1, with 9 positions matching TRBD2. Germline V lookup: CDR1 MNHNS, CDR2 SASEGT. V lost 5 bases to trimming and J lost 4 bases; unmatched junction nucleotides: 8. This CDR3 has 16 residues. DNA for the CDR3: TGTGCCAGCAGTAGTATAGCGGGGGTGCCCACCGGGGAGCTGTTTTTT. It translates to CASSSIAGVPTGELFF.

The gene calls are TRBV18 and TRBJ1-1; TRBD1 agrees at 9 bases. J lost 4 bases, V lost 5 bases, and 11 bases had no gene match. The CDR3 sequence is 16 residues long. Looked up from germline, CDR1 is KGHSH and CDR2 is LQKENI. The CDR3 nucleotides are TGTGCCAGCTCAGCCGGGACAGGGAGAGGAGGCACTGAAGCTTTCTTT. It codes for CASSAGTGRGGTEAFF.

This clonotype was observed a few times. The rearrangement uses TRBV19 and TRBJ1-5; D is possibly TRBD1 (5 bases). CDR3 length: 14 residues. Germline CDR1 LNHDA, CDR2 SQIVND (reference sequence). V was trimmed by 1 base and J by 7 bases, leaving 11 bases between them. The CDR3 reads CASSIVVGVQPQHF. CDR3 nucleotide sequence: TGTGCCAGTAGTATAGTTGTGGGGGTACAGCCCCAGCATTTT.

A note on this clonotype: Being one base from a much bigger clone, this may be a read error. The rearrangement uses TRBV18 and TRBJ2-5, with 7 bases lining up with TRBD1. Germline CDR1 is KGHSH and CDR2 is LQKENI. CDR3 length: 15 amino acids. The DNA of the CDR3 is TGTGCCGGCTCACCACCGACCGGGACAGTCGAGACCCAGTACTTC. Amino acids: CAGSPPTGTVETQYF.

The rearrangement uses TRBV6-1 and TRBJ2-5; D possibly corresponds to TRBD1 (5 bases). Germline V gene sequence: CDR1 MNHNS, CDR2 SASEGT. V was cut by 5 bases and J by 2 bases, with 12 bases left in between. The CDR3 contains 14 residues. For the CDR3, the DNA is TGTGCCAGCAGTACAGGACCTTTACAAGAGACCCAGTACTTC. It is translated as CASSTGPLQETQYF.

This chain connects TRBV11-2 to TRBJ1-5; the D is unclear. The CDR3 is made up of 12 amino acids. Germline assignment: CDR1 SGHAT and CDR2 FQNNGV. Trimming stripped 6 bases from V and 6 bases from J, with 9 bases between. CDR3 in amino acids: CASRGGVQPQHF. CDR3 DNA sequence: TGTGCCAGCAGAGGTGGGGTTCAGCCCCAGCATTTT.